Sequencing of this TCR beta chain was carried out in a study of blood T cells in healthy people across ages. Points from the study as a whole: Per million T cells, the diversity of TCR beta decreased roughly linearly as age advanced.

The second PCR ran about 6 to 11 cycles with a sample-barcoded 5' primer and J-beta primers. Through a template-switch adaptor with 12 random nucleotides, each cDNA molecule received a tag. One entry per CDR3 protein results from TCRdb running MiXCR on the 5' RACE reads. The table has approximately 800,000 distinct CDR3 sequences, about 53% seen once; the top ten hold approximately 40%. Every sample gave at least 6 micrograms of total RNA when it was extracted. V dropped 5 bases and J dropped 11 bases, with 10 bases sitting between them. The CDR3 covers 11 residues. Germline CDR1 is SGHAT and CDR2 is FQDESV (reference sequence). In regard to this clonotype: The antigen remains unidentified.

This sequence originates from a man older than 75 in good health. The gene calls are TRBV11-1 and TRBJ2-1; D gene uncertain. Sequencing was carried out using blood. Here the CDR3 reads CASSHDGQQFF. CDR3 sequence (DNA): TGTGCCAGCAGCCACGATGGGCAGCAGTTCTTC.